The 8 T cell receptor beta chains listed next were all sequenced from one sample in a study of blood T cell repertoires in COVID-19. Produced via immunoSEQ multiplex PCR; TCRdb's table is partial and in-frame only. The sample lists 70,000 or so clones, approximately 79% occurring once. The sample comprised peripheral blood. Receptors were obtained from a man in his fifties or sixties with acute or convalescent COVID-19.

The CDR3 spells CASRSNRAYEQYF. CDR3 DNA sequence: TGCGCCAGCAGATCGAACAGGGCCTACGAGCAGTACTTC. The chain combines TRBV5-1 with TRBJ2-7, with D perhaps TRBD1 (6 bases). Germline V gene lookup returns CDR1 SGHRS and CDR2 YFSETQ. This CDR3 contains 13 residues. The germline V and J ends were trimmed by 5 bases and 2 bases, with 11 bases remaining between them. Filled out from reference TRBV5-1 and TRBJ2-7, the complete variable domain reads KAGVTQTPRYLIKTRGQQVTLSCSPISGHRSVSWYQQTPGQGLQFLFEYFSETQRNKGNFPGRFSGRQFSNSRSEMNVSTLELGDSALYLCASRSNRAYEQYFGPGTRLTVT.

The gene calls are TRBV6-6 and TRBJ1-3; 9 nucleotides align to TRBD1. This CDR3 is 16 amino acids long. Germline V gene sequence: CDR1 MNHNY, CDR2 SVGAGI (reference sequence). With V trimmed by 5 bases and J by 4 bases, 9 bases remained unmatched. Here the CDR3 DNA reads TGTGCCAGCAGTCGCCCACAGGGGGCAGGGGGAAACACCATATATTTT. Protein product: CASSRPQGAGGNTIYF.

This clone came up a few times. CDR3 amino acids: CASSLLANQETQYF. The CDR3 bases are TGTGCCAGCAGCCTACTAGCGAACCAAGAGACCCAGTACTTC. V and J are TRBV7-6 and TRBJ2-5; TRBD2 matches at 7 bases. Looked up from germline, CDR1 is SGHVS and CDR2 is FNYEAQ. Trimming took 5 bases from V and 0 from J; bases not matched to a gene: 3. The CDR3 covers 14 residues. Full variable domain (outside the CDR3, taken from reference TRBV7-6 and TRBJ2-5): GAGVSQSPRYKVTKRGQDVALRCDPISGHVSLYWYRQALGQGPEFLTYFNYEAQQDKSGLPNDRFSAERPEGSISTLTIQRTEQRDSAMYRCASSLLANQETQYFGPGTRLLVL.

Concerning this clone itself: This may be a read error, as it is one base from a much larger clone. The CDR3 DNA is TGCGCCAGCAGCTTGGGGCACCGGGACAGCAACACCGGGAAGCTGTTTTTT. Translated, it gives CASSLGHRDSNTGKLFF. This sequence joins TRBV5-1 and TRBJ2-2, with 7 nucleotides matching TRBD1. Per germline, CDR1 SGHRS and CDR2 YFSETQ. The CDR3 is 17 residues long.

The V gene is TRBV3-1 (or the pseudogene TRBV3-2), the J gene TRBJ1-4; D ambiguous. Germline CDR1 LGHDT, CDR2 YNNKEL (reference sequence). CDR3 length: 14 residues. The ends were cut back, 4 bases at V and 7 bases at J, with 13 bases in the middle. CDR3 bases: TGTGCCAGCAGCCTGAGACCGGCGGGTGAAAAACTGTTTTTT. This translates into CASSLRPAGEKLFF.

This sequence joins TRBV7-2 and TRBJ2-6; D might be TRBD1 (6 bases). Trimming took 4 bases from V and 0 from J, leaving 16 bases between them. The germline gives CDR1 SGHTA, CDR2 FQGNSA. The CDR3 runs to 18 residues. The CDR3 nucleotides are TGTGCCAGCAGCTCCGGCAGGGACAAAAGCTCTGGGGCCAACGTCCTGACTTTC. Its translation is CASSSGRDKSSGANVLTF.

The rearrangement links TRBV19 to TRBJ2-3, with 10 bases identical to TRBD2. In germline, CDR1 is LNHDA, CDR2 SQIVND (reference sequence). The CDR3 consists of 18 residues. Trimming at V came to 2 bases and at J to 3 bases, leaving 11 bases not matched to a gene. DNA of the CDR3: TGTGCCAGTAGTATAACTAGCGGGGACGCCGGGGGGACAGATACGCAGTATTTT. Encoded protein: CASSITSGDAGGTDTQYF. The full variable domain, with the rest looked up from reference TRBV19 and TRBJ2-3, is DGGITQSPKYLFRKEGQNVTLSCEQNLNHDAMYWYRQDPGQGLRLIYYSQIVNDFQKGDIAEGYSVSREKKESFPLTVTSAQKNPTAFYLCASSITSGDAGGTDTQYFGPGTRLTVL.

The chain combines TRBV29-1 with TRBJ2-3, with D perhaps matching TRBD2 (5 bases). There are 14 residues in the CDR3. Germline V gene lookup returns CDR1 SQVTM and CDR2 ANQGSEA. V lost 1 base and J lost 3, with 11 bases in between. Here the CDR3 DNA reads TGCAGCGTTGAAGGTTTGACGGGAACAGATACGCAGTATTTT. Its protein is CSVEGLTGTDTQYF.